This TCR beta chain was retrieved from a study of T cell repertoires in cytomegalovirus infection. In its sample, this clonotype was seen a few times. Its antigen remains unidentified. TCRdb ran MiXCR on the reads and lists one entry per CDR3 protein. Counted here are approximately 50,000 distinct CDR3 sequences, about 20% occurring once; the ten biggest clones make up 80%. The TCR originated in a human donor in good health (CMV status not recorded). Some clones in this sample may be carry-over from other donors' samples. Specimen: CD8+ T cells from cultured PBMCs, collected from culture after CMV antigen stimulation.

As DNA, the CDR3 is TGTGCCAGCAGCCGGTCCCCAGGTGGCGGGTACACTGAAGCTTTCTTT. This sequence encodes CASSRSPGGGYTEAFF. The chain joins TRBV14 to TRBJ1-1, with D unresolved. The ends were cut back, 4 bases at V and 3 bases at J, with 18 bases in the middle. This CDR3 comprises 16 residues. Germline lookup yields CDR1 SGHDN and CDR2 FVKESK. The full variable domain, with the rest looked up from reference TRBV14 and TRBJ1-1, is EAGVTQFPSHSVIEKGQTVTLRCDPISGHDNLYWYRRVMGKEIKFLLHFVKESKQDESGMPNNRFLAERTGGTYSTLKVQPAELEDSGVYFCASSRSPGGGYTEAFFGQGTRLTVV.